The 27 T cell receptor beta chains in this list originate from one sample, sequenced in a study of shared clonotypes between healthy human individuals. The protocol was immunoSEQ multiplex PCR, while the TCRdb copy is restricted to in-frame clones and leaves out a portion. The data hold some 2.1 million clones, with around 96% observed a single time. Naive CD8 cells lacked CD45RO and underwent positive selection for CCR7, leaving out terminally differentiated effector memory CD45RA+ cells. Material: naive CD8+ T cells sorted from blood. These receptors were collected from a man aged 18 to 29 in good health.

This clone was detected once. The V and J genes are TRBV12-5 and TRBJ1-5; D ambiguous. Germline assignment: CDR1 LGHNT and CDR2 FRNRAP. This CDR3 region has 20 residues. V lost 5 bases, J lost 6 bases, and 32 bases lay in between. The CDR3 DNA reads TGTGCTAGTGGTCCAGCGCACCCAAAGGAGATCCAACGAGAGGGTCAGCCCCAGCATTTT. It yields the protein CASGPAHPKEIQREGQPQHF.

This clone has a single count. V and J are TRBV6-5 and TRBJ1-1; 10 positions agree with TRBD1. The CDR3 spans 15 residues. In germline, CDR1 is MNHEY, CDR2 SVGAGI. With 7 bases clipped from V and 8 bases from J, the junction kept 13 bases outside the gene matches. In DNA, the CDR3 is TGTGCCAGCACTCCGGGGACAGGGGCCATTGGCGAAGCTTTCTTT. As protein: CASTPGTGAIGEAFF.

This sequence joins TRBV27 and TRBJ2-3; 16 bases agree with TRBD2. V shed 4 bases, J shed 6 bases, and the junction held 7 bases outside the gene matches. The CDR3 extends over 17 amino acids. Looked up from germline, CDR1 is MNHEY and CDR2 is SMNVEV (reference sequence). The CDR3 protein is CASSSRGLAGGMDTQYF. The CDR3 nucleotides read TGTGCCAGCAGTTCCCGGGGACTAGCGGGAGGGATGGATACGCAGTATTTT.

The table lists this clone with a few counts. This chain connects TRBV4-1 to TRBJ1-2; tentatively, D is TRBD1 (5 bases). The CDR3 is 15 residues long. Germline values: CDR1 MGHRA, CDR2 YSYEKL. V shed 4 bases and J shed 6 bases, with 18 bases lying between them. In nucleotides, the CDR3 is TGCGCCAGCAGCCCCCCGCTGGGACCTGTAAATGGCTACACCTTC. Protein product: CASSPPLGPVNGYTF.

The rearrangement joins TRBV5-1 to TRBJ2-1, with D perhaps matching TRBD2 (5 bases). Per the germline V gene, CDR1 is SGHRS and CDR2 is YFSETQ. V lost 6 bases and J 8 bases, leaving 18 bases between the germline ends. The CDR3 extends over 14 amino acids. The CDR3 DNA reads as TGCGCCAGCACCACTGGAGGCGGGCGGGATGAGCAGTTCTTC. Its protein product is CASTTGGGRDEQFF.

Note on this clone: This sample also contains other DNA sequences that code for the same CDR3. The CDR3 reads CASSPGQTYEQYF. CDR3 nucleotides: TGTGCCAGCTCCCCGGGACAAACCTACGAGCAGTACTTC. The J gene is TRBJ2-7, the V gene TRBV18; the D gene is possibly TRBD1 (6 bases). In germline, CDR1 is KGHSH, CDR2 LQKENI. CDR3 size: 13 residues. V was clipped by 6 bases and J by 2 bases, with 11 bases between them.

This chain joins TRBV27 and TRBJ2-2; unclear D gene. The CDR3 has 15 residues. Germline lookup yields CDR1 MNHEY and CDR2 SMNVEV (reference sequence). The V and J ends lost 4 bases and 1 base respectively, with 10 bases between them. CDR3 residues: CASSWAIGNTGELFF. In DNA form, the CDR3 reads TGTGCCAGCAGTTGGGCTATAGGGAACACCGGGGAGCTGTTTTTT.

The chain uses TRBV5-1 and TRBJ2-1; 7 bases match TRBD2. Germline lookup yields CDR1 SGHRS and CDR2 YFSETQ. Trimming at V came to 0 bases and at J to 8 bases, leaving 2 bases not matched to a gene. The CDR3 runs 13 residues. The chain's CDR3 is CASSLGGRDEQFF. In nucleotides, the CDR3 is TGCGCCAGCAGCTTGGGAGGGAGGGATGAGCAGTTCTTC.

The genes are TRBV28 and TRBJ1-5; D unclear. Deletions cut 2 bases from V and 3 bases from J, with 5 bases between. Germline values: CDR1 MDHEN, CDR2 SYDVKM. The CDR3 spans 13 residues. The CDR3: CASSLGFNQPQHF. The CDR3 DNA follows: TGTGCCAGCAGTTTAGGCTTCAATCAGCCCCAGCATTTT. Filled out from reference TRBV28 and TRBJ1-5, the complete variable domain reads DVKVTQSSRYLVKRTGEKVFLECVQDMDHENMFWYRQDPGLGLRLIYFSYDVKMKEKGDIPEGYSVSREKKERFSLILESASTNQTSMYLCASSLGFNQPQHFGDGTRLSIL.

This chain connects TRBV4-1 to TRBJ2-3; no clear D. This CDR3 spans 14 amino acids. Germline V gene lookup returns CDR1 MGHRA and CDR2 YSYEKL. V was pared by 3 bases and J by 6 bases, with 13 bases between. Here the CDR3 reads CASSQDAGYDTQYF. The CDR3 nucleotides read TGCGCCAGCAGCCAGGATGCAGGCTACGATACGCAGTATTTT.

The rearrangement links TRBV5-1 to TRBJ2-3, with D tentatively TRBD1 or TRBD2 (6 bases each). Deletions cut 4 bases from V and 4 bases from J, with 25 bases between. The CDR3 totals 18 residues. Per germline, CDR1 SGHRS and CDR2 YFSETQ. CDR3 DNA: TGCGCCAGCAGCGACCGGGCGCAGGGGAGCGGGCGGGCAGATACGCAGTATTTT. It translates to CASSDRAQGSGRADTQYF.

Notes on this clone: The same CDR3 also results from other DNA sequences found in this sample. V gene TRBV5-6 combines with J gene TRBJ2-7; the match to TRBD1 covers 9 bases. V lost 4 bases to trimming and J lost 2 bases; unmatched junction nucleotides: 4. CDR3 length: 14 residues. Per germline, CDR1 SGHDT and CDR2 YYEEEE. For the CDR3, the DNA is TGTGCCAGCAGCCCGGGACAGGGCGCCTACGAGCAGTACTTC. Protein: CASSPGQGAYEQYF.

This rearrangement joins TRBV30 to TRBJ2-7, with D maybe TRBD1 (6 bases). Germline-derived CDR1 and CDR2 are GTSNPN and SVGIG (reference sequence). The CDR3 has 15 amino acids. Trimming cost V 2 bases and J 0 bases, with 14 bases left between them. The DNA for the CDR3 is TGTGCCTGGAGTACCGGACAGTCAGTCTCCTACGAGCAGTACTTC. Translated: CAWSTGQSVSYEQYF.

The chain uses TRBV19 and TRBJ2-1; D may be TRBD1 (6 bases). With 11 bases removed from V and 4 bases from J, the gap between germline ends came to 18 bases. Germline V gives CDR1 LNHDA, CDR2 SQIVND (reference sequence). The CDR3 runs to 14 residues. The DNA for the CDR3 is TGTGCCTTATCAGGGGCCGGGGAATACAATGAGCAGTTCTTC. Amino acid sequence: CALSGAGEYNEQFF.

Turning to this clone: The sample holds other DNA sequences that translate to the same CDR3. This chain uses TRBV19 with TRBJ2-7, with TRBD2 matching 7 bases. J lost 3 bases, V lost 1 base, and 3 bases had no gene match. CDR3 size: 14 residues. Germline assignment: CDR1 LNHDA and CDR2 SQIVND (reference sequence). This CDR3 is CASSIGDYDYEQYF. The CDR3 DNA sequence: TGTGCCAGTAGTATAGGGGACTATGACTACGAGCAGTACTTC.

The rearrangement uses TRBV11-3 and TRBJ2-1, with 7 bases that match TRBD2. From germline, CDR1 is SGHNT and CDR2 YENEEA. The CDR3 has 14 amino acids. V lost 4 bases, J lost 6 bases, and 6 bases stayed unmatched. CDR3 nucleotide sequence: TGTGCCAGCAGCTCCTCCGGGACTATCAATGAGCAGTTCTTC. Protein: CASSSSGTINEQFF.

The chain has TRBV25-1 and TRBJ2-3; D unresolved. The CDR3 extends over 17 amino acids. Germline V lookup: CDR1 MGHDK, CDR2 SYGVNS. With 4 bases removed from V and 2 bases from J, the gap between germline ends came to 19 bases. The CDR3 bases are TGTGCCAGCAGTGGTCCACCAGGACCCAGCCTCACAGATACGCAGTATTTT. Translated: CASSGPPGPSLTDTQYF.

V gene TRBV7-2 combines with J gene TRBJ2-1; 7 nucleotides align to TRBD2. The V segment lost 6 bases and the J segment 3 bases; nucleotides outside the gene matches: 8. Germline-derived CDR1 and CDR2 are SGHTA and FQGNSA. The CDR3 sequence is 15 residues long. For the CDR3, the DNA is TGTGCCAGCAGTTTCAATCGGGACTACTACAATGAGCAGTTCTTC. The encoded protein is CASSFNRDYYNEQFF.

The V call is TRBV6-4, the J call TRBJ2-6, with D possibly being TRBD1 (6 bases). CDR1 is MRHNA and CDR2 is SNTAGT in the germline V gene. CDR3 length: 15 residues. V was clipped by 3 bases and J by 1 base, with 7 bases between them. CDR3 sequence reads: CASSDQGSGANVLTF. The DNA of the CDR3 is TGTGCCAGCAGTGATCAGGGGTCTGGGGCCAACGTCCTGACTTTC.

This sequence joins TRBV6-5 and TRBJ2-7; 7 nucleotides agree with TRBD1. Germline CDR1 reads MNHEY; CDR2 reads SVGAGI. The CDR3 covers 16 residues. The V and J ends lost 0 bases and 2 bases, in that order; junction bases with no gene match: 7. In DNA form, the CDR3 reads TGTGCCAGCAGTTACTCTATGGGACAGCGAACCTACGAGCAGTACTTC. It codes for CASSYSMGQRTYEQYF.

This clone was recorded once. The sample contains more than one DNA sequence encoding this CDR3. The gene calls are TRBV4-3 and TRBJ2-1; a possible D gene is TRBD2 (6 bases). Germline V lookup: CDR1 LGHNA, CDR2 YSLEER. V was shortened by 0 bases and J by 2 bases, with 8 bases between the two germline ends. The CDR3 loop spans 15 amino acids. CDR3 DNA sequence: TGCGCCAGCAGCCAAGACGGGAGTACCTACAATGAGCAGTTCTTC. Translating it yields CASSQDGSTYNEQFF.

The CDR3, as DNA: TGTGCCAGCAGCCCGCGAAGCGGGGTATACAATGAGCAGTTCTTC. It specifies CASSPRSGVYNEQFF. The chain employs TRBV5-6 and TRBJ2-1; the match to TRBD2 covers 7 bases. V lost 4 bases, J lost 4 bases, and 8 bases stayed unmatched. The CDR3 extends over 15 amino acids. CDR1 and CDR2 from the germline V gene are SGHDT and YYEEEE. Using reference TRBV5-6 and TRBJ2-1 for the parts outside the CDR3, the full variable domain is DAGVTQSPTHLIKTRGQQVTLRCSPKSGHDTVSWYQQALGQGPQFIFQYYEEEERQRGNFPDRFSGHQFPNYSSELNVNALLLGDSALYLCASSPRSGVYNEQFFGPGTRLTVL.

The rearrangement uses TRBV7-9 and TRBJ2-1, with 9 bases lining up with TRBD2. This CDR3 is built from 13 residues. CDR1 and CDR2 (germline): SEHNR, FQNEAQ (reference sequence). Unmatched junction bases numbered 5, after V lost 6 bases and J lost 8 bases. The CDR3 region has the DNA TGTGCCAGCAGGCGACTAGCGGACTATGAGCAGTTCTTC. Amino acids: CASRRLADYEQFF.

On this clone itself: Different DNA sequences within this sample yield the same CDR3. The chain has TRBV5-4 and TRBJ2-2; D possibly corresponds to TRBD2 (5 bases). V gave up 5 bases and J gave up 4 bases, with 12 bases separating them. Germline values: CDR1 SGHNT, CDR2 YYREEE (reference sequence). This CDR3 has 14 residues. CDR3 nucleotide sequence: TGTGCCAGCAGTCCCCGGGGTGGCACCGGGGAGCTGTTTTTT. It specifies CASSPRGGTGELFF.

The gene calls are TRBV13 and TRBJ2-7; D gene unclear. Germline lookup yields CDR1 PRHDT and CDR2 FYEKMQ (reference sequence). The germline V and J ends were trimmed by 0 bases and 3 bases, with 3 bases remaining between them. The CDR3 sequence is 12 residues long. The CDR3 here is CASSLGYYEQYF. The CDR3 nucleotides are TGTGCCAGCAGCTTAGGCTACTACGAGCAGTACTTC.

V is TRBV6-4 and J is TRBJ1-6, with TRBD1 matching over 7 bases. Looked up from germline, CDR1 is MRHNA and CDR2 is SNTAGT. Trimming removed 5 bases from V and 5 bases from J; junction bases left unmatched: 9. This CDR3 comprises 16 residues. CDR3 in amino acids: CASSIRDSYDNSPLHF. DNA for the CDR3: TGTGCCAGCAGTATCCGGGACAGCTATGATAATTCACCCCTCCACTTT.

J is TRBJ2-3 and V is TRBV7-9; TRBD1 is a possible D gene (6 bases). This CDR3 region has 14 residues. Trimming cost V 2 bases and J 5 bases, with 11 bases left between them. Germline-derived CDR1 and CDR2 are SEHNR and FQNEAQ (reference sequence). The CDR3 coding sequence is TGTGCCAGCAGCTTACTCAGGGGCGGAGATACGCAGTATTTT. Amino acids: CASSLLRGGDTQYF.